The 17 T cell receptor beta chains listed next were all sequenced from one sample in a study of T cell changes during pregnancy in multiple sclerosis. Sequencing was performed with immunoSEQ multiplex PCR; in TCRdb, only in-frame clones are kept and a portion is missing. The sample yields roughly 70,000 clones, about 92% seen once. The sample was peripheral blood, taken in the third trimester of pregnancy. These receptors were collected from a female donor with multiple sclerosis, enrolled in a pregnancy study.

The chain has TRBV7-9 and TRBJ1-1; 7 bases agree with TRBD1. The CDR3 runs 12 residues. V was clipped by 5 bases and J by 5 bases; unmatched bases: 2. Germline CDR1 SEHNR, CDR2 FQNEAQ (reference sequence). The CDR3: CASSKTGTEAFF. CDR3 nucleotide sequence: TGTGCCAGCAGCAAGACAGGGACTGAAGCTTTCTTT.

J is TRBJ1-2 and V is TRBV7-2; the match to TRBD1 covers 9 bases. V shed 3 bases and J 2 bases; nucleotides not matched to a gene: 7. Looked up from germline, CDR1 is SGHTA and CDR2 is FQGNSA. The CDR3 is made up of 16 amino acids. As DNA, the CDR3 is TGTGCCAGCAGCTTGGCGGCCGGGACAGGGAACTATGGCTACACCTTC. This sequence encodes CASSLAAGTGNYGYTF. Based on the CDR3 plus reference TRBV7-2 and TRBJ1-2, the full variable domain is GAGVSQSPSNKVTEKGKDVELRCDPISGHTALYWYRQSLGQGLEFLIYFQGNSAPDKSGLPSDRFSAERTGGSVSTLTIQRTQQEDSAVYLCASSLAAGTGNYGYTFGSGTRLTVV.

The chain is built from TRBV20-1 and TRBJ2-5, with 8 bases aligning to TRBD1. Germline CDR1 and CDR2: DFQATT and SNEGSKA (reference sequence). V shed 3 bases and J 9 bases; nucleotides not matched to a gene: 3. The CDR3 is 11 residues long. The CDR3 is CSASGQGPQYF. As DNA, the CDR3 is TGCAGTGCTAGTGGACAGGGACCCCAGTACTTC.

This clone has a single count. The chain's CDR3 is CAWSGRQLLAKNIQYF. DNA of the CDR3: TGTGCCTGGAGTGGTCGACAATTACTAGCCAAAAACATTCAGTACTTC. The chain uses TRBV30 and TRBJ2-4, with no clear D. CDR1 GTSNPN and CDR2 SVGIG come from the germline V gene (reference sequence). V was pared by 1 base and J by 0 bases, with 13 bases between. This CDR3 has 16 residues. The variable domain in full, with the rest retrieved from reference TRBV30 and TRBJ2-4, is SQTIHQWPATLVQPVGSPLSLECTVEGTSNPNLYWYRQAAGRGLQLLFYSVGIGQISSEVPQNLSASRPQDRQFILSSKKLLLSDSGFYLCAWSGRQLLAKNIQYFGAGTRLSVL.

This rearrangement joins TRBV6-5 to TRBJ2-5, with 11 positions matching TRBD2. In germline, CDR1 is MNHEY, CDR2 SVGAGI. Unmatched junction bases numbered 2, after V lost 0 bases and J lost 2 bases. This CDR3 contains 16 residues. CDR3 sequence: CASSYSTSGEQETQYF. In DNA, the CDR3 is TGTGCCAGCAGTTACTCGACTAGCGGGGAACAAGAGACCCAGTACTTC.

V gene TRBV10-3 combines with J gene TRBJ2-7; TRBD1 agrees at 7 bases. This CDR3 has 17 amino acids. Trimming took 10 bases from V and 1 from J; bases not matched to a gene: 19. CDR1 and CDR2 (germline): ENHRY, SYGVKD. In nucleotides, the CDR3 is TGTGCCACAAACAAACTTGGGGGACAGACTTTTTCCTACGAGCAGTACTTC. Protein product: CATNKLGGQTFSYEQYF.

V is TRBV27 and J is TRBJ1-1; no firm D call. This CDR3 is built from 13 residues. Trimming removed 5 bases at V and 1 base at J, with 8 bases between. The V gene's germline CDR1 is MNHEY and CDR2 SMNVEV (reference sequence). CDR3 sequence reads: CASSLTSNTEAFF. DNA of the CDR3: TGTGCCAGCAGTCTCACATCGAACACTGAAGCTTTCTTT.

The chain joins TRBV4-3 to TRBJ2-2; TRBD2 aligns across 7 bases. V lost 0 bases, J lost 3 bases, and 4 bases stayed unmatched. This CDR3 has 16 residues. CDR1 and CDR2 from the germline V gene are LGHNA and YSLEER. Here the CDR3 reads CASSQDKRDYTGELFF. Here the CDR3 DNA reads TGCGCCAGCAGCCAAGACAAGCGGGACTACACCGGGGAGCTGTTTTTT.

V gene TRBV7-2 combines with J gene TRBJ2-2, with 7 bases matching TRBD2. The CDR3 sequence is 14 residues long. Germline assignment: CDR1 SGHTA and CDR2 FQGNSA. J lost 7 bases, V lost 5 bases, and 7 bases had no gene match. The CDR3 bases are TGTGCCAGCAGCCGGGAGGTTTCGAACGGGGAGCTGTTTTTT. Amino acid sequence: CASSREVSNGELFF.

The rearrangement links TRBV2 to TRBJ1-5; the D gene is possibly TRBD1 (5 bases). Trimming removed 1 base at V and 1 base at J, with 14 bases between. The CDR3 is 17 residues long. Germline lookup yields CDR1 SNHLY and CDR2 FYNNEI. The CDR3 DNA reads as TGTGCCAGCAGTGAAGGTAGTGGGGCGCGGAGCAATCAGCCCCAGCATTTT. It encodes CASSEGSGARSNQPQHF.

V gene TRBV11-2 combines with J gene TRBJ2-4, with a weak D call TRBD1 (6 bases). CDR3 length equals 14 residues. Germline values: CDR1 SGHAT, CDR2 FQNNGV. Trimming cost V 2 bases and J 6 bases, with 11 bases left between them. Here the CDR3 DNA reads TGTGCCAGCAGCTTACTGGACAGCAGAAACATTCAGTACTTC. Translation gives CASSLLDSRNIQYF.

The chain has TRBV7-8 and TRBJ1-2, with D perhaps matching TRBD1 (6 bases). Germline assignment: CDR1 SGHVS and CDR2 FQNEAQ. The CDR3 length is 14 residues. V shed 4 bases and J shed 8 bases, with 17 bases lying between them. This CDR3 reads CASSSNDRIYGYTF. In nucleotides, the CDR3 is TGTGCCAGCAGCTCAAATGACAGGATTTACGGCTACACCTTC.

This clone was observed once. The V and J genes are TRBV6-5 and TRBJ2-1, with D perhaps matching TRBD1 (6 bases). The CDR3 covers 15 residues. Germline values: CDR1 MNHEY, CDR2 SVGAGI. V was shortened by 4 bases and J by 0 bases, with 10 bases between the two germline ends. In DNA, the CDR3 is TGTGCCAGCAGTTCCCAACAGGGCTCCTACAATGAGCAGTTCTTC. Protein product: CASSSQQGSYNEQFF.

For the CDR3, the DNA is TGTGCCAGCCGAGGGACAGGGGGCATGGATGAGCAGTTCTTC. This gives the protein CASRGTGGMDEQFF. The chain recombines TRBV6-1 with TRBJ2-1, with 12 bases that match TRBD1. Per the germline V gene, CDR1 is MNHNS and CDR2 is SASEGT. Trimming at V came to 8 bases and at J to 8 bases, leaving 7 bases not matched to a gene. This CDR3 has 14 residues.

The genes are TRBV19 and TRBJ2-3; TRBD1 agrees at 11 bases. Germline V gives CDR1 LNHDA, CDR2 SQIVND (reference sequence). The V segment lost 0 bases and the J segment 2 bases; nucleotides outside the gene matches: 7. The CDR3 covers 18 residues. The CDR3 sequence: CASSIDLSGQGATDTQYF. CDR3 bases: TGTGCCAGTAGTATAGATCTTTCCGGACAGGGGGCCACAGATACGCAGTATTTT.

V usage is TRBV6-5 and J usage is TRBJ2-1; D gene uncertain. This CDR3 has 10 residues. The germline V gene encodes CDR1 MNHEY and CDR2 SVGAGI. The V end was cut by 10 bases, the J end by 4 bases, with 5 bases between. The CDR3: CAIGYNEQFF. The CDR3 nucleotides are TGTGCCATCGGGTACAATGAGCAGTTCTTC.

The gene calls are TRBV7-3 and TRBJ2-1; 16 positions match TRBD2. From germline, CDR1 is SGHTA and CDR2 FQGTGA. The CDR3 consists of 16 residues. Trimming cost V 3 bases and J 10 bases; bases outside gene matches: 6. The CDR3 bases are TGTGCCAGCAGCTTTTCTGGGACTAGCGGGAGGGACGAGCAGTTCTTC. It is translated as CASSFSGTSGRDEQFF.